The 29 T cell receptor beta chains below all came from one sample that was sequenced in a study of blood T cell repertoires in COVID-19. TCRdb's table, derived via immunoSEQ multiplex PCR, lists solely in-frame clones and lacks some. The sample consists of about 50,000 clones, about 82% of them appearing once. Sequencing was done on a sample of peripheral blood. These receptors originate from a woman aged 55-75 years with acute or convalescent COVID-19.

This sequence joins TRBV2 and TRBJ1-2, with D uncertain. CDR1 is SNHLY, CDR2 FYNNEI, per germline. Trimming left V 4 bases short and J 7 bases short, with 10 bases between. This CDR3 is 12 amino acids long. As DNA, the CDR3 is TGTGCCAGCAGTGCGGTGGTAACTGGCTACACCTTC. It translates to CASSAVVTGYTF. Based on the CDR3 plus reference TRBV2 and TRBJ1-2, the full variable domain is EPEVTQTPSHQVTQMGQEVILRCVPISNHLYFYWYRQILGQKVEFLVSFYNNEISEKSEIFDDQFSVERPDGSNFTLKIRSTKLEDSAMYFCASSAVVTGYTFGSGTRLTVV.

The chain employs TRBV19 and TRBJ2-3; TRBD1 matches at 10 bases. The CDR3 covers 17 residues. CDR1 is LNHDA, CDR2 SQIVND, per germline (reference sequence). Losses at the gene ends were 6 bases for V and 1 base for J; bases not matched to a gene: 10. CDR3 residues: CASSVGTGVAGTDTQYF. DNA for the CDR3: TGTGCCAGTAGCGTCGGGACAGGGGTTGCAGGCACAGATACGCAGTATTTT.

The rearrangement links TRBV3-1 (or the pseudogene TRBV3-2) to TRBJ1-3; no clear D gene. The CDR3 extends over 15 amino acids. The ends were cut back, 4 bases at V and 2 bases at J, with 12 bases in the middle. Germline CDR1 LGHDT, CDR2 YNNKEL (reference sequence). CDR3 sequence reads: CASSPPPGTGNTIYF. CDR3 DNA sequence: TGTGCCAGCAGCCCCCCCCCGGGGACTGGAAACACCATATATTTT.

The chain couples TRBV7-2 to TRBJ2-1; D ambiguous. The CDR3 runs to 11 residues. Trimming took off 2 bases at V and 10 bases at J, with 6 bases between the two ends. The germline V gene has CDR1 SGHTA and CDR2 FQGNSA. DNA of the CDR3: TGTGCCAGCAGCTTACTTAGAGAGCAGTTCTTC. Protein sequence: CASSLLREQFF.

J is TRBJ1-1 and V is TRBV5-6; 8 bases are a match to TRBD1. V lost 1 base and J lost 0; bases outside the gene matches: 5. The CDR3 has 16 amino acids. Germline V gene sequence: CDR1 SGHDT, CDR2 YYEEEE. The CDR3 loop is CASSLTGGQMNTEAFF. CDR3 nucleotide sequence: TGTGCCAGCAGCTTGACAGGGGGACAAATGAACACTGAAGCTTTCTTT.

The chain links TRBV10-3 to TRBJ1-2, with 9 bases identical to TRBD1. The length of the CDR3 is 14 residues. Germline CDR1 and CDR2: ENHRY and SYGVKD. The trim removed 4 bases at V and 6 bases at J, leaving 6 bases unmatched. CDR3 DNA sequence: TGTGCCATCAGTGGCCGGGACAGGGCCAATGGCTACACCTTC. This sequence encodes CAISGRDRANGYTF.

The CDR3 DNA reads TGTGCCAGCAGCCAGATACAGAGATCGGGGAAACAGTACTTC. Amino acids: CASSQIQRSGKQYF. The rearrangement links TRBV3-1 (or the pseudogene TRBV3-2) to TRBJ2-7, with D perhaps matching TRBD2 (5 bases). The CDR3 loop spans 14 amino acids. V was clipped by 3 bases and J by 10 bases, with 19 bases between them. The germline V gene encodes CDR1 LGHDT and CDR2 YNNKEL (reference sequence).

CDR3 coding DNA: TGTGCCAGCAGCTGGGGGGGTGCGGCCACTGAAGCTTTCTTT. This codes for CASSWGGAATEAFF. The V and J genes are TRBV5-4 and TRBJ1-1, with D possibly matching TRBD1 (5 bases). The CDR3 totals 14 residues. V lost 3 bases, J lost 4 bases, and 13 bases lay in between. CDR1 SGHNT and CDR2 YYREEE come from the germline V gene (reference sequence).

This chain links TRBV4-2 with TRBJ1-2, with 9 bases identical to TRBD1. The germline V gene encodes CDR1 LGHNA and CDR2 YNFKEQ. V gave up 4 bases and J gave up 5 bases; unmatched junction bases: 14. The CDR3 length is 17 residues. The CDR3 loop is CASSPSMSLQGAYGYTF. In DNA form, the CDR3 reads TGTGCCAGCAGCCCCTCTATGAGTCTACAGGGGGCATATGGCTACACCTTC.

The chain combines TRBV6-5 with TRBJ1-3; TRBD1 might be the D (5 bases). The V gene lost 6 bases and the J gene lost 0 bases, with 12 bases spanning the gap. The CDR3 consists of 15 residues. The germline CDR1 and CDR2 sequences are MNHEY and SVGAGI. The chain's CDR3 is CASRGELSSGNTIYF. The DNA for the CDR3 is TGTGCCAGCAGAGGGGAACTAAGCTCTGGAAACACCATATATTTT.

This chain links TRBV27 with TRBJ1-3; D perhaps matches TRBD1 (6 bases). CDR3 length: 16 amino acids. The germline V and J ends were trimmed by 5 bases and 5 bases, with 19 bases remaining between them. Germline CDR1 MNHEY, CDR2 SMNVEV (reference sequence). CDR3: CASSRDPRTERNTIYF. The CDR3 bases are TGTGCCAGCAGTCGGGACCCAAGGACAGAGAGAAACACCATATATTTT.

The rearrangement joins TRBV14 to TRBJ2-5; D gene uncertain. V gave up 5 bases and J gave up 7 bases, with 20 bases separating them. The CDR3 has 15 amino acids. The germline V gene has CDR1 SGHDN and CDR2 FVKESK. As DNA, the CDR3 is TGTGCCAGCAGCTACACTCGTGGCACCTCAGGGACCCAGTACTTC. Residues: CASSYTRGTSGTQYF.

The rearrangement links TRBV9 to TRBJ2-1; TRBD1 matches 9 bases. The length of the CDR3 is 13 residues. The junction had 3 bases not matched to a gene; V was cut back by 3 bases and J by 8 bases. From germline, CDR1 is SGDLS and CDR2 YYNGEE. In nucleotides, the CDR3 is TGTGCCAGCAGCGCGGACAGGGGATATGAGCAGTTCTTC. It specifies CASSADRGYEQFF. Variable domain in full (rest from reference TRBV9 and TRBJ2-1): DSGVTQTPKHLITATGQRVTLRCSPRSGDLSVYWYQQSLDQGLQFLIQYYNGEERAKGNILERFSAQQFPDLHSELNLSSLELGDSALYFCASSADRGYEQFFGPGTRLTVL.

V usage is TRBV29-1 and J usage is TRBJ1-2; TRBD1 aligns across 7 bases. Germline trimming cut 7 bases from V and 7 bases from J; bases unmatched to any gene: 12. The CDR3 spans 13 residues. The germline V gene encodes CDR1 SQVTM and CDR2 ANQGSEA. This chain's CDR3 is CSETDRVDGGYTF. CDR3 in DNA: TGCAGCGAGACTGACAGGGTAGATGGTGGCTACACCTTC.

The chain couples TRBV30 to TRBJ1-5; TRBD1 is a possible D gene (5 bases). V lost 1 base to trimming and J lost 7 bases, with 14 bases between them. The germline gives CDR1 GTSNPN, CDR2 SVGIG (reference sequence). The CDR3 sequence is 14 residues long. For the CDR3, the DNA is TGTGCCTGGAGTGCGGTTTCGGGGGGACAGCCCCAGCATTTT. Protein product: CAWSAVSGGQPQHF. Combining the CDR3 with reference TRBV30 and TRBJ1-5 gives the whole variable domain SQTIHQWPATLVQPVGSPLSLECTVEGTSNPNLYWYRQAAGRGLQLLFYSVGIGQISSEVPQNLSASRPQDRQFILSSKKLLLSDSGFYLCAWSAVSGGQPQHFGDGTRLSIL.

The chain combines TRBV9 with TRBJ1-2; D is undetermined. The germline gives CDR1 SGDLS, CDR2 YYNGEE. The ends were cut back, 0 bases at V and 3 bases at J, with 12 bases in the middle. The CDR3 contains 15 residues. CDR3 in DNA: TGTGCCAGCAGCGTAGCTCTTACAGCGGACTATGGCTACACCTTC. This translates into CASSVALTADYGYTF.

The gene calls are TRBV29-1 and TRBJ1-1, with D tentatively TRBD1 (6 bases). Deletions cut 8 bases from V and 3 bases from J, with 16 bases between. Germline V gives CDR1 SQVTM, CDR2 ANQGSEA. CDR3 size: 13 residues. The CDR3: CSHYHPGDTEAFF. The DNA for the CDR3 is TGCAGCCACTACCACCCAGGGGACACTGAAGCTTTCTTT.

This rearrangement joins TRBV7-9 to TRBJ1-6, with D maybe TRBD1 (5 bases). This CDR3 region has 16 residues. Trimming left V 5 bases short and J 8 bases short, with 19 bases between. Germline CDR1 reads SEHNR; CDR2 reads FQNEAQ (reference sequence). This chain's CDR3 is CASSDTGSLGYSPLHF. CDR3 in DNA: TGTGCCAGCAGCGACACAGGCAGCCTAGGCTATTCACCCCTCCACTTT.

This clone was found a few times. The rearrangement joins TRBV6-5 to TRBJ2-3, with TRBD2 as a possible D gene (6 bases). Germline assignment: CDR1 MNHEY and CDR2 SVGAGI. The CDR3 is 15 amino acids. Trimming stripped 6 bases from V and 2 bases from J, with 15 bases between. Here the CDR3 reads CASSIRGGDTDTQYF. CDR3 DNA: TGTGCCAGCAGCATTCGTGGAGGGGACACAGATACGCAGTATTTT.

V and J are TRBV9 and TRBJ2-7; a weak D match, TRBD2 (5 bases). V was clipped by 0 bases and J by 6 bases, with 13 bases between them. This CDR3 has 14 residues. Germline lookup yields CDR1 SGDLS and CDR2 YYNGEE. The CDR3 region is CASSVDPGTREQYF. The CDR3 DNA follows: TGTGCCAGCAGCGTAGACCCGGGAACCCGCGAGCAGTACTTC.

There are a few counts of this clone. The gene calls are TRBV21-1 and TRBJ1-2; TRBD1, as called in the table, went unchecked against the DNA. TRBV21-1 is a listed pseudogene. The CDR3 runs 17 residues. CDR3 protein: CASSKEGSRTGDYGYTF. The CDR3 region has the DNA TGTGCCAGCAGCAAAGAAGGGTCTAGGACAGGGGACTATGGCTACACCTTC.

The chain has TRBV18 and TRBJ1-3; 9 bases are shared with TRBD1. V was clipped by 6 bases and J by 3 bases; unmatched bases: 6. The germline CDR1 and CDR2 sequences are KGHSH and LQKENI. The CDR3 is made up of 15 amino acids. CDR3 sequence reads: CASSPGTGSGNTIYF. DNA of the CDR3: TGTGCCAGCTCGCCGGGGACAGGGAGTGGAAACACCATATATTTT.

The CDR3 loop is CATSDLAGGETQYF. CDR3 in DNA: TGTGCCACCAGTGATTTGGCAGGGGGAGAGACCCAGTACTTC. V is TRBV24-1 and J is TRBJ2-5, with 7 bases aligning to TRBD1. The V gene end was trimmed by 0 bases and the J gene end by 4 bases; junction bases not matched to a gene: 1. The CDR3 runs to 14 residues. The germline V gene encodes CDR1 KGHDR and CDR2 SFDVKD.

J is TRBJ2-2 and V is TRBV21-1; whether TRBD1, the table's D call, matches the DNA was not checked. TRBV21-1 is assigned pseudogene status. The CDR3 is 15 amino acids. The CDR3 region has the DNA TGTGCCAGCAGTCTCGAAGGGGCAAACACCGGGGAGCTGTTTTTT. The encoded protein is CASSLEGANTGELFF.

The chain employs TRBV12-3 or TRBV12-4 and TRBJ1-1, with a tentative D call TRBD1 (5 bases). The CDR3 loop spans 13 amino acids. Between the trimmed V and J ends, which lost 6 bases and 12 bases, there was a span of 20 bases. The CDR3 protein is CASSHLGGIMTFF. The DNA of the CDR3 is TGTGCCAGCAGCCACCTCGGGGGGATAATGACTTTCTTT.

This chain joins TRBV4-1 and TRBJ1-5; D is undetermined. V lost 1 base to trimming and J lost 5 bases, with 9 bases between them. The length of the CDR3 is 14 residues. The germline gives CDR1 MGHRA, CDR2 YSYEKL. The DNA for the CDR3 is TGCGCCAGCAGCCAAGTCAGAGGTGATCAGCCCCAGCATTTT. Protein product: CASSQVRGDQPQHF.

V and J are TRBV5-4 and TRBJ1-1; 7 nucleotides match TRBD1. The CDR3 runs to 15 residues. J gave up 6 bases and V 6 bases, and 14 bases lay outside the gene matches. Germline values: CDR1 SGHNT, CDR2 YYREEE (reference sequence). The CDR3 DNA reads as TGTGCCAGCAATCGGATCGGACAGGCCGGGGCTGAAGCTTTCTTT. Amino acids: CASNRIGQAGAEAFF.

This chain uses TRBV6-4 with TRBJ2-1; 7 positions match TRBD2. CDR3 size: 16 residues. CDR1 is MRHNA and CDR2 is SNTAGT in the germline V gene. Germline trimming cut 0 bases from V and 3 bases from J; bases unmatched to any gene: 5. The CDR3 loop is CASSDSGAGNYNEQFF. For the CDR3, the DNA is TGTGCCAGCAGTGACTCGGGAGCGGGGAACTACAATGAGCAGTTCTTC.

The chain joins TRBV5-1 to TRBJ2-3; 12 nucleotides match TRBD2. CDR1 and CDR2 (germline): SGHRS, YFSETQ. The CDR3 loop spans 17 amino acids. V trimming: 3 bases; J trimming: 6 bases; junction bases outside the gene matches: 11. The DNA of the CDR3 is TGCGCCAGCAGCTCTCTCGCTAGCGGGGGGGCTAGGGATACGCAGTATTTT. Translation gives CASSSLASGGARDTQYF.